Presented here are 14 T cell receptor beta chains from one specimen sequenced in a study of beta chain features in type 1 diabetes. The authors reverse transcribed all of the isolated RNA, so sequencing captured expressed TCRB transcripts. Some clones are missing from TCRdb's copy, which holds only in-frame ones; the method was immunoSEQ multiplex PCR. This table holds under 800,000 clones, 15% to 19% found once. The sequencing sample was made of naive CD4+ T cells from blood. These TCRs come from a man younger than 30 in good health.

V and J are TRBV19 and TRBJ2-6; 7 bases align to TRBD1. Germline-derived CDR1 and CDR2 are LNHDA and SQIVND (reference sequence). The V segment lost 3 bases and the J segment 10 bases; nucleotides outside the gene matches: 9. The CDR3 spans 15 residues. CDR3 sequence reads: CASSIIGGDRNVLTF. The CDR3 DNA reads as TGTGCCAGTAGTATTATAGGTGGGGACAGAAACGTCCTGACTTTC.

This clone appeared a few times. The J gene is TRBJ2-3, the V gene TRBV5-8, with D possibly being TRBD1 (6 bases). CDR1 and CDR2 (germline): SGHTS, YDEGEE. V was trimmed by 4 bases and J by 7 bases, leaving 13 bases between them. CDR3 length equals 13 residues. CDR3 sequence: CASSPRDTNTQYF. In DNA, the CDR3 is TGTGCCAGCAGCCCGAGGGACACTAATACGCAGTATTTT.

The J gene is TRBJ2-5, the V gene TRBV23-1, with D perhaps TRBD1 (6 bases). TRBV23-1 is recorded as an ORF, its role being uncertain. The CDR3 length is 14 residues. V was trimmed by 2 bases and J by 3 bases, leaving 10 bases between them. CDR3 residues: CASSQRSGEETQYF. The CDR3 region has the DNA TGCGCCAGCAGTCAACGGTCAGGGGAAGAGACCCAGTACTTC.

This sequence joins TRBV7-9 and TRBJ1-1; D is undetermined. The germline gives CDR1 SEHNR, CDR2 FQNEAQ (reference sequence). There are 13 residues in the CDR3. With 5 bases removed from V and 6 bases from J, the gap between germline ends came to 13 bases. CDR3 nucleotides: TGTGCCAGCAGCCCTCTCGGACTGGCTGAAGCTTTCTTT. Its protein product is CASSPLGLAEAFF.

This clone was detected a few times. V usage is TRBV6-5 and J usage is TRBJ2-7, with 7 bases fitting TRBD1. The CDR3 length is 13 residues. CDR1 is MNHEY, CDR2 SVGAGI, per germline. J was trimmed by 0 bases and V by 9 bases; bases with no gene match: 5. The CDR3: CASGRQGSYEQYF. The CDR3 DNA reads as TGTGCCAGTGGGAGACAGGGCTCCTACGAGCAGTACTTC.

This chain uses TRBV7-2 with TRBJ2-5; D is ambiguous. The V end lost 4 bases, the J end lost 2 bases, and 11 bases lay between the germline ends. This CDR3 has 14 amino acids. Germline loops: CDR1 SGHTA, CDR2 FQGNSA. CDR3 region: CASSSMYSQETQYF. DNA for the CDR3: TGTGCCAGCAGCTCAATGTATAGTCAAGAGACCCAGTACTTC.

The CDR3 region is CASSPASSYEQYF. In DNA, the CDR3 is TGCGCCAGCAGCCCTGCCAGCTCCTACGAGCAGTACTTC. This rearrangement joins TRBV4-3 to TRBJ2-7; D gene unclear. Germline CDR1 and CDR2: LGHNA and YSLEER. The CDR3 has 13 amino acids. Trimming shortened V by 4 bases and J by 0 bases, and 7 bases separated the two germline ends.

This sequence joins TRBV7-6 and TRBJ2-1; 7 bases map to TRBD2. This CDR3 contains 14 residues. Trimming took 7 bases from V and 8 from J; bases not matched to a gene: 11. Germline assignment: CDR1 SGHVS and CDR2 FNYEAQ. In DNA form, the CDR3 reads TGTGCCAGCAAGGAACTAGCGCCAGTCGATGAGCAGTTCTTC. This encodes CASKELAPVDEQFF.

The chain employs TRBV7-2 and TRBJ2-5, with 12 bases identical to TRBD1. Germline assignment: CDR1 SGHTA and CDR2 FQGNSA. Trimming removed 5 bases from V and 5 bases from J; junction bases left unmatched: 3. The CDR3 loop spans 14 amino acids. CDR3 loop: CASSPGQGAETQYF. For the CDR3, the DNA is TGTGCCAGCAGCCCGGGACAGGGGGCCGAGACCCAGTACTTC.

The chain employs TRBV27 and TRBJ2-5; 8 bases fit TRBD2. Trimming at V came to 7 bases and at J to 2 bases, leaving 0 bases not matched to a gene. The CDR3 extends over 12 amino acids. The germline V gene has CDR1 MNHEY and CDR2 SMNVEV (reference sequence). CDR3 DNA sequence: TGTGCCAGCACGGGGGGGCAAGAGACCCAGTACTTC. Encoded protein: CASTGGQETQYF.

The V gene is TRBV15, the J gene TRBJ2-3; 8 positions match TRBD2. This CDR3 is 20 amino acids long. The V segment lost 6 bases and the J segment 5 bases; nucleotides outside the gene matches: 25. The germline V gene encodes CDR1 LNHNV and CDR2 YYDKDF (reference sequence). The DNA for the CDR3 is TGTGCCACCAGGTTCCGGCCCTTGACCGGGGGGGCCCTGCGACGAGATACGCAGTATTTT. It encodes CATRFRPLTGGALRRDTQYF.

This clone was detected a few times. The chain has TRBV21-1 and TRBJ2-7; TRBD1, the table's D call, was not compared with the DNA. TRBV21-1 is listed as a pseudogene. The CDR3 is 16 amino acids. CDR3 protein: CASSKGARQDNYEQYF. The CDR3 bases are TGTGCCAGCAGCAAAGGAGCTAGACAGGACAACTACGAGCAGTACTTC.

In this sample, this clone turned up a few times. The chain carries TRBV11-2 and TRBJ2-1; D possibly corresponds to TRBD1 (5 bases). The CDR3 has 17 residues. Germline assignment: CDR1 SGHAT and CDR2 FQNNGV. Trimming took off 2 bases at V and 0 bases at J, with 14 bases between the two ends. CDR3 sequence: CASSLLKGSDSYNEQFF. The CDR3 DNA reads as TGTGCCAGCAGCTTATTAAAGGGGTCAGACTCCTACAATGAGCAGTTCTTC. The full variable domain, in which reference TRBV11-2 and TRBJ2-1 provide the parts outside the CDR3, is EAGVAQSPRYKIIEKRQSVAFWCNPISGHATLYWYQQILGQGPKLLIQFQNNGVVDDSQLPKDRFSAERLKGVDSTLKIQPAKLEDSAVYLCASSLLKGSDSYNEQFFGPGTRLTVL.

Concerning this clone: The identical CDR3 is also encoded by other nucleotide sequences in the sample. The chain joins TRBV5-1 to TRBJ1-5; 7 bases map to TRBD1. CDR1 and CDR2 (germline): SGHRS, YFSETQ. The trim removed 0 bases at V and 2 bases at J, leaving 2 bases unmatched. The CDR3 length is 15 residues. This chain's CDR3 is CASSLAGQGNQPQHF. The CDR3 nucleotides read TGCGCCAGCAGCTTGGCCGGACAGGGCAATCAGCCCCAGCATTTT.